This T cell receptor beta chain originates from a study of T-cell memory formation after mild COVID-19. This CDR3 spans 15 amino acids. With 0 bases removed from V and 3 bases from J, the gap between germline ends came to 9 bases. Germline V CDR1 and CDR2: SGHDN, FVKESK. TCRdb re-called the 5' RACE reads through MiXCR, storing one row per CDR3 protein. The sample yields about 390,000 distinct CDR3 sequences, 20% to 25% seen once. The chain joins TRBV14 to TRBJ2-1; tentatively, D is TRBD2 (5 bases). This receptor was obtained from an adult woman who had mild COVID-19 (a few samples of this study predate the infection). Cell type and time point are not known. The sample comprised PBMCs or a T cell subset sorted from them (not recorded which). The DNA of the CDR3 is TGTGCCAGCAGCCAAGACAAAGGACTCTACAATGAGCAGTTCTTC. Translation: CASSQDKGLYNEQFF.